This is a list of T cell receptor beta chains from one sample in a study of T-cell reconstitution after alpha-beta-depleted transplantation in children. TCRdb reprocessed the PCR reads via MiXCR and lists one record per CDR3 protein. The repertoire holds some 390,000 distinct CDR3 sequences, with 20% as singletons. Material: PBMCs from the stem cell graft donor, obtained from the stem cell graft. The receptors were sampled from a human donor who donated a stem cell graft to a child with acute myeloid leukemia. The CDR3 runs from the conserved cysteine through the conserved F or W.

V,CDR3
TRBV4-2,CASSHLIAGLYEQYF
TRBV7-9,CASSLVGQNEKLFF
TRBV12-3/TRBV12-4,CASSLLAATGELFF
TRBV7-3,CASSPGGSDTGELFF
TRBV7-6,CASSGAGGGQETQYF
TRBV4-2,CASSRTVTSGKPDTQYF
TRBV10-3,CAGGSGRAMDTQYF
TRBV7-2,CASSPRTVPERGEQFF
TRBV12-3/TRBV12-4,CASTKQGVHQPQHF
TRBV20-1,CSARDTSNTEAFF
TRBV12-3/TRBV12-4,CASRPSRKGEKLFF
TRBV29-1,CSVEGSSGIDEQFF
TRBV10-1,CASSDGTQETQYF
TRBV7-6,CASSLVLGMGTGELFF
TRBV12-5,CASGPDLADSYEQYF
TRBV5-5,CASSLLDRGAYEQYF
TRBV27,CASSYLGASGRYEQYF
TRBV4-1,CASSPWTSGEGWQFF
TRBV10-2,CASSESPRLAGWKSYEQYF
TRBV6-2/TRBV6-3,CASSYLAGDEQYF
TRBV5-5,CASSSGVEQFF
TRBV7-4,CASSLAITDTQYF
TRBV20-1,CSASRDNRGEQYF